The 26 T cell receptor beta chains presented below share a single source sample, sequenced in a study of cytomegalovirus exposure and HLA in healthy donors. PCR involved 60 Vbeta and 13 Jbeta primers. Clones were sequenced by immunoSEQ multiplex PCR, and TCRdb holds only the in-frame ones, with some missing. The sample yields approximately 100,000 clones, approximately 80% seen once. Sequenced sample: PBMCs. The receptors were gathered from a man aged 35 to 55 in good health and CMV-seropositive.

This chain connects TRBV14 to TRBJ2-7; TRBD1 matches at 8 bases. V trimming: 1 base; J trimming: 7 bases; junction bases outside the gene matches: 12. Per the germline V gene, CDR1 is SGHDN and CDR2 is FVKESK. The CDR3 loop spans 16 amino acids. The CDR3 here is CASSQASRGRFREQYF. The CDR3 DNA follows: TGTGCCAGCAGCCAAGCATCCAGGGGGCGCTTTCGGGAGCAGTACTTC.

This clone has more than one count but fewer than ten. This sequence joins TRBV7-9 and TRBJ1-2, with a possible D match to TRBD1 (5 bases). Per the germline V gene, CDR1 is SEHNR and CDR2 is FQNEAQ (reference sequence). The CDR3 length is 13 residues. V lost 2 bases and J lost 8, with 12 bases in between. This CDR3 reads CASSLSRGYGYTF. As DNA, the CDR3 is TGTGCCAGCAGCTTATCTAGGGGCTACGGCTACACCTTC.

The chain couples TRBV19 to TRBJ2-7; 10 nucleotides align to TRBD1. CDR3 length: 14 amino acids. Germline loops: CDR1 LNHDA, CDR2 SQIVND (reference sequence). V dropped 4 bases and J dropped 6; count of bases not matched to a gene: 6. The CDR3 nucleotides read TGTGCCAGTAGTACGACAGGGGGCTCGGGCGAGCAGTACTTC. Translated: CASSTTGGSGEQYF.

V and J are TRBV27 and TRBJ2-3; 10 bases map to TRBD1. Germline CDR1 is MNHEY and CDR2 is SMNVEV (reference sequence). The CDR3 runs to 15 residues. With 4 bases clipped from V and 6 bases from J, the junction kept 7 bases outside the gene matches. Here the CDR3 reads CASSSKDRGVDTQYF. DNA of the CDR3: TGTGCCAGCAGTTCGAAGGACAGGGGGGTGGATACGCAGTATTTT.

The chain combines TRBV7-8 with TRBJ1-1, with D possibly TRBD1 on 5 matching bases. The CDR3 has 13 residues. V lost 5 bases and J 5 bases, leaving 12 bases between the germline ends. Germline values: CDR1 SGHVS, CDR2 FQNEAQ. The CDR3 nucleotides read TGTGCCAGCAGCGCCGGGGGGGGAACTGAAGCTTTCTTT. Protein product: CASSAGGGTEAFF.

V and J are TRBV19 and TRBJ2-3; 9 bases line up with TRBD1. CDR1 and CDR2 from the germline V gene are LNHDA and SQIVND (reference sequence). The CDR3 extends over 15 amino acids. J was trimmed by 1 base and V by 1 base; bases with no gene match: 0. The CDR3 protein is CASSIGQGGTDTQYF. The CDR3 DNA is TGTGCCAGTAGTATAGGACAGGGGGGCACAGATACGCAGTATTTT.

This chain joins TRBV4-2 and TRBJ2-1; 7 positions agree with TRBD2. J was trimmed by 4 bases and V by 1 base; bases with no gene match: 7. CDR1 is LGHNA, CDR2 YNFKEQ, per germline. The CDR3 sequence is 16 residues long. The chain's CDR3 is CASSQVGTGGYNEQFF. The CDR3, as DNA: TGTGCCAGCAGCCAAGTCGGAACGGGGGGTTACAATGAGCAGTTCTTC.

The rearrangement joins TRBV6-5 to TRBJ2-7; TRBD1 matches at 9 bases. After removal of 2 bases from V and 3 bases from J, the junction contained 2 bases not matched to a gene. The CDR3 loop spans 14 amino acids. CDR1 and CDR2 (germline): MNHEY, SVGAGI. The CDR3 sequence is CASSYGTGIYEQYF. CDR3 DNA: TGTGCCAGCAGTTACGGGACAGGGATCTACGAGCAGTACTTC.

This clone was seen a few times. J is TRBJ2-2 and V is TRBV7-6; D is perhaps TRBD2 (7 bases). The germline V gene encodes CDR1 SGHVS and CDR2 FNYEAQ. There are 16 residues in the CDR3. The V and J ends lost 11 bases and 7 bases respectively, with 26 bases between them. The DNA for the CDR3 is TGTGCCTCCGGACTAGGACAGTCAGGTGGACGCGGGGAGCTGTTTTTT. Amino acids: CASGLGQSGGRGELFF.

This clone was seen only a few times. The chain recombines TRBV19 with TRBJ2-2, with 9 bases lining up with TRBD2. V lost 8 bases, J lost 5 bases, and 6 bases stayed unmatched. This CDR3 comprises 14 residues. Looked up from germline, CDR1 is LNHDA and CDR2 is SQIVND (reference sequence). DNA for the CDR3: TGTGCCAGTGGGGTCCTAGCGGGGACCGGGGAGCTGTTTTTT. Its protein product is CASGVLAGTGELFF.

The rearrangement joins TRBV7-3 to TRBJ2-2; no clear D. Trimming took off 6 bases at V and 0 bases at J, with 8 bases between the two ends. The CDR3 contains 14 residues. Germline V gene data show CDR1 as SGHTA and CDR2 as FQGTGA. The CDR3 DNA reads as TGTGCCAGCAGTTGGCAGGCGAACACCGGGGAGCTGTTTTTT. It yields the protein CASSWQANTGELFF.

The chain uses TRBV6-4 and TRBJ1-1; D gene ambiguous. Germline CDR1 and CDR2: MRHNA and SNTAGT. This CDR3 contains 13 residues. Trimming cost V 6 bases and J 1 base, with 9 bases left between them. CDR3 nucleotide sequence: TGTGCCAGCAGGCGGGCTACGAACACTGAAGCTTTCTTT. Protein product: CASRRATNTEAFF.

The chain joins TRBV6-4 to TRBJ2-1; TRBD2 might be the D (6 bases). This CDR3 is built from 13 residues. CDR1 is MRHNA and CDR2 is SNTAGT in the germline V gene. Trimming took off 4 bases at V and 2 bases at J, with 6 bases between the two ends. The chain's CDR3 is CASSVAAYNEQFF. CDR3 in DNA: TGTGCCAGCAGTGTAGCGGCCTACAATGAGCAGTTCTTC.

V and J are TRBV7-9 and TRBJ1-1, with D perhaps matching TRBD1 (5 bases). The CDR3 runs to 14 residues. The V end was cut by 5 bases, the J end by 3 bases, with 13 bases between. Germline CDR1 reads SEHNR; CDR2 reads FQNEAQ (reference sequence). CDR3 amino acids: CASSSSGVDTEAFF. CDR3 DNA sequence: TGTGCCAGCAGCAGTTCGGGGGTCGACACTGAAGCTTTCTTT.

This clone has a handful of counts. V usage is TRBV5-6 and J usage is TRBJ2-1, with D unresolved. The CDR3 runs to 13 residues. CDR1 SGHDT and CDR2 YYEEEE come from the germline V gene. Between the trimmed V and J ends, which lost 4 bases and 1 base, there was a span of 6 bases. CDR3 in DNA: TGTGCCAGCAGCCGTCTATCCTACAATGAGCAGTTCTTC. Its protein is CASSRLSYNEQFF.

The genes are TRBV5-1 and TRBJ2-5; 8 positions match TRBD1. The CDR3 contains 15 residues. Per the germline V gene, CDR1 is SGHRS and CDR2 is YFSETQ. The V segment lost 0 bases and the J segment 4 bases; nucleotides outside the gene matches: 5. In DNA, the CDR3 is TGCGCCAGCAGCTTGGGGACAGGGATCGTAGAGACCCAGTACTTC. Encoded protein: CASSLGTGIVETQYF.

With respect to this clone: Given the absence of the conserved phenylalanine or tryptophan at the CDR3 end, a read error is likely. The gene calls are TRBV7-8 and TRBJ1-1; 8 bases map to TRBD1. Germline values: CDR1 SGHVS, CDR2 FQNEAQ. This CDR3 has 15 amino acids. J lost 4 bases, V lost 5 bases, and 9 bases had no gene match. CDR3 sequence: CASSMHDRGGTEAFL. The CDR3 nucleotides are TGTGCCAGCAGCATGCATGACAGGGGCGGCACTGAAGCTTTCCTT.

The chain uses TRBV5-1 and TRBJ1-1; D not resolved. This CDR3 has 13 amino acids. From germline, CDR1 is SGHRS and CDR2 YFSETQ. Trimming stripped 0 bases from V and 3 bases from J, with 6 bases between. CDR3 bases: TGCGCCAGCAGCTTGGGAGAGGACACTGAAGCTTTCTTT. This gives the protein CASSLGEDTEAFF.

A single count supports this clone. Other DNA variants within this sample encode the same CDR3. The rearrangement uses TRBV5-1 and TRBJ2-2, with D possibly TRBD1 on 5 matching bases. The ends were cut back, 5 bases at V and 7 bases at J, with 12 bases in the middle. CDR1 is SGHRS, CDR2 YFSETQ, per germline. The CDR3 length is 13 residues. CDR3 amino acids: CASSWTFHGELFF. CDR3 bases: TGCGCCAGCAGTTGGACATTCCACGGGGAGCTGTTTTTT.

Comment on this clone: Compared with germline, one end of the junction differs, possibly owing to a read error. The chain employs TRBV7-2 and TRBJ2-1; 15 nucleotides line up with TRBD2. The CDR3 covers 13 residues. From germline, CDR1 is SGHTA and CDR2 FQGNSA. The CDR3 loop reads CASSLGLAGGHIF. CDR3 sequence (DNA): TGTGCCAGCAGCTTGGGACTAGCGGGGGGCCACATCTTC.

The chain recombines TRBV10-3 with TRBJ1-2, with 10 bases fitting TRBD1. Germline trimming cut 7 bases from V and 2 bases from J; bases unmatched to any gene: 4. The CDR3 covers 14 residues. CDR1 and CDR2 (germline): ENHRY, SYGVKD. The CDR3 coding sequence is TGTGCCATCACCGGGACAGGGGCGAACTATGGCTACACCTTC. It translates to CAITGTGANYGYTF.

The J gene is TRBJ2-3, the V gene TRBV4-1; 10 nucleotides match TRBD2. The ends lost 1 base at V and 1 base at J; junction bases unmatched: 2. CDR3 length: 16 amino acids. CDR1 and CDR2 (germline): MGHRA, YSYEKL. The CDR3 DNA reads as TGCGCCAGCAGCCAAGTTACTAGCGGGGGCACAGATACGCAGTATTTT. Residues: CASSQVTSGGTDTQYF.

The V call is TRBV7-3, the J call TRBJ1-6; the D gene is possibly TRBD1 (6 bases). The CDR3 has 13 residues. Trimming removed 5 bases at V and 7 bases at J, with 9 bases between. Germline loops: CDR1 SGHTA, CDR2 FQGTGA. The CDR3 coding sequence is TGTGCCAGCAGCAAAGGACAGAATTCACCCCTCCACTTT. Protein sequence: CASSKGQNSPLHF.

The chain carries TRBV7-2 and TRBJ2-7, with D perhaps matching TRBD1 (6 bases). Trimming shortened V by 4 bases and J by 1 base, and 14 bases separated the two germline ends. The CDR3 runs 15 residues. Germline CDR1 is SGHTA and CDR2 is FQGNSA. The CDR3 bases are TGTGCCAGCAGCTCTTCCGGGACACAGTCCTACGAGCAGTACTTC. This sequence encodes CASSSSGTQSYEQYF.

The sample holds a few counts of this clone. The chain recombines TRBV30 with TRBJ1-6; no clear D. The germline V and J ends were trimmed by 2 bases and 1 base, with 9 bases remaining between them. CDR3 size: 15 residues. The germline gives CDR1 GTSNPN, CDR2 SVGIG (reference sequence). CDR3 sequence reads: CAWSRQASYNSPLHF. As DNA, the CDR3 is TGTGCCTGGAGTAGGCAGGCGTCCTATAATTCACCCCTCCACTTT.

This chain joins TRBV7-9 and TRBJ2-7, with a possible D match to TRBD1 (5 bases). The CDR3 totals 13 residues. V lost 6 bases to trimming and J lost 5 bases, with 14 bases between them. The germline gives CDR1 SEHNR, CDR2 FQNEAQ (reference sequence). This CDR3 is CASSLTDRHEQYF. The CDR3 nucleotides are TGTGCCAGCAGTCTGACAGACCGGCACGAGCAGTACTTC.